This TCR beta chain is from a study of cytomegalovirus exposure and HLA in healthy donors. The wider study: Among roughly 180 million T cells, an earlier analysis found 95 million to 140 million unique TCR beta sequences. Unique TCRs from HLA-typed donors, 65 million to 85 million of them, were held in an early data release. General study results and limits: It was only CMV serostatus that was available as immune exposure information.

The CDR3 sequence is 15 residues long. Trimming cost V 0 bases and J 0 bases, with 9 bases left between them. Looked up from germline, CDR1 is SGDLS and CDR2 is YYNGEE. With regard to this clone: What it binds is unknown.

The primer mix had 60 Vbeta and 13 Jbeta primers. Produced via immunoSEQ multiplex PCR; TCRdb's table is partial and in-frame only. The data hold 170,000 or so clones, with around 80% observed a single time. The rearrangement joins TRBV9 to TRBJ1-1; no definite D call. Sequenced sample: PBMCs. This TCR came from a woman aged 50 to 60 in good health and CMV-seropositive. This chain's CDR3 is CASSVEQFMNTEAFF. DNA of the CDR3: TGTGCCAGCAGCGTAGAACAGTTCATGAACACTGAAGCTTTCTTT.